Presented here are 25 T cell receptor beta chains from one specimen sequenced in a study of cytomegalovirus exposure and HLA in healthy donors. Only in-frame clones appear in the TCRdb table, and some are missing; sequencing was by immunoSEQ multiplex PCR. The sample contains 300,000 or so clones, approximately 85% of which appear only once. The source material was PBMCs. These receptor sequences come from a young man in good health and CMV-seronegative.

The J gene is TRBJ2-3, the V gene TRBV5-1; TRBD2 is a possible D gene (5 bases). This CDR3 spans 17 amino acids. Germline values: CDR1 SGHRS, CDR2 YFSETQ. Trimming pared 3 bases from V and 0 bases from J, leaving 17 bases between. CDR3 loop: CASSYGSSTSSTDTQYF. Written as DNA, the CDR3 is TGCGCCAGCAGCTACGGATCTAGCACTTCTAGCACAGATACGCAGTATTTT.

The chain combines TRBV5-4 with TRBJ1-2; the D is unclear. The length of the CDR3 is 14 residues. Germline V CDR1 and CDR2: SGHNT, YYREEE (reference sequence). Between the trimmed V and J ends, which lost 0 bases and 9 bases, there was a span of 15 bases. The DNA of the CDR3 is TGTGCCAGCAGCTTGGGCGACTCGGTTGTTAGCTACACCTTC. It codes for CASSLGDSVVSYTF.

The V gene is TRBV4-1, the J gene TRBJ2-3, with TRBD2 identical over 8 bases. V was pared by 0 bases and J by 0 bases, with 5 bases of the junction left unmatched. The CDR3 has 17 residues. Germline V CDR1 and CDR2: MGHRA, YSYEKL. Here the CDR3 DNA reads TGCGCCAGCAGCCAAGATTCCACTAGCGGAAGCACAGATACGCAGTATTTT. This translates into CASSQDSTSGSTDTQYF.

The rearrangement uses TRBV9 and TRBJ2-2, with D possibly TRBD2 on 6 matching bases. The CDR3 has 16 residues. Germline V lookup: CDR1 SGDLS, CDR2 YYNGEE. Trimming left V 1 base short and J 0 bases short, with 10 bases between. The CDR3 sequence: CASSVWGDSNTGELFF. The CDR3 region has the DNA TGTGCCAGCAGCGTATGGGGGGATTCGAACACCGGGGAGCTGTTTTTT.

The rearrangement links TRBV19 to TRBJ2-7; D is perhaps TRBD1 (5 bases). Germline CDR1 and CDR2: LNHDA and SQIVND (reference sequence). Deletions cut 3 bases from V and 4 bases from J, with 13 bases between. There are 14 residues in the CDR3. The CDR3 loop reads CASSISQGWYEQYF. In DNA form, the CDR3 reads TGTGCCAGTAGTATTTCCCAGGGTTGGTACGAGCAGTACTTC.

This chain joins TRBV14 and TRBJ2-2; 8 nucleotides agree with TRBD1. CDR1 SGHDN and CDR2 FVKESK come from the germline V gene. This CDR3 is built from 16 residues. V gave up 3 bases and J gave up 6 bases; unmatched junction bases: 9. The CDR3 DNA is TGTGCCAGCAGCCAGCGACAGGGGTTTATCGCCGGGGAGCTGTTTTTT. Translated, it gives CASSQRQGFIAGELFF. Drawing the rest from reference TRBV14 and TRBJ2-2, the complete variable domain is EAGVTQFPSHSVIEKGQTVTLRCDPISGHDNLYWYRRVMGKEIKFLLHFVKESKQDESGMPNNRFLAERTGGTYSTLKVQPAELEDSGVYFCASSQRQGFIAGELFFGEGSRLTVL.

V is TRBV15 and J is TRBJ2-2, with D maybe TRBD1 (8 bases). The V and J ends lost 1 base and 5 bases respectively, with 23 bases between them. Germline lookup yields CDR1 LNHNV and CDR2 YYDKDF (reference sequence). The CDR3 contains 19 residues. The CDR3 spells CATSRGFRQGTKRTGELFF. The CDR3 region has the DNA TGTGCCACCAGCAGAGGTTTTCGACAGGGGACTAAGAGGACCGGGGAGCTGTTTTTT.

This rearrangement joins TRBV7-2 to TRBJ1-2; a weak D match, TRBD1 (5 bases). Trimming pared 4 bases from V and 0 bases from J, leaving 12 bases between. Germline CDR1 is SGHTA and CDR2 is FQGNSA. This CDR3 region has 15 residues. The CDR3 DNA follows: TGTGCCAGCAGCTCCTTGGGGCACCCTAACTATGGCTACACCTTC. Its translation: CASSSLGHPNYGYTF.

This chain links TRBV6-1 with TRBJ1-4; unclear D gene. Germline CDR1 and CDR2: MNHNS and SASEGT. This CDR3 has 16 residues. V was shortened by 3 bases and J by 0 bases, with 11 bases between the two germline ends. The CDR3 is CASSDRGVTTNEKLFF. In DNA form, the CDR3 reads TGTGCCAGCAGTGATCGCGGGGTGACAACTAATGAAAAACTGTTTTTT.

The chain is built from TRBV6-1 and TRBJ2-7, with D possibly matching TRBD2 (6 bases). CDR1 and CDR2 from the germline V gene are MNHNS and SASEGT. This CDR3 is 15 amino acids long. V lost 2 bases to trimming and J lost 0 bases, with 11 bases between them. The CDR3 sequence is CASSEWEASSYEQYF. The CDR3 DNA is TGTGCCAGCAGTGAATGGGAGGCCAGCTCCTACGAGCAGTACTTC.

The J gene is TRBJ1-2, the V gene TRBV28, with 10 bases identical to TRBD1. Germline CDR1 MDHEN, CDR2 SYDVKM. The CDR3 spans 14 residues. After removal of 5 bases from V and 4 bases from J, the junction contained 4 bases not matched to a gene. CDR3 sequence reads: CASSGQGVGYGYTF. CDR3 DNA: TGTGCCAGCAGTGGACAGGGGGTCGGCTATGGCTACACCTTC.

V is TRBV19 and J is TRBJ2-7, with unresolved D. Trimming removed 3 bases from V and 0 bases from J, with 15 bases in between. CDR1 is LNHDA and CDR2 is SQIVND in the germline V gene (reference sequence). This CDR3 comprises 16 residues. The CDR3 coding sequence is TGTGCCAGTAGTATGGATGGGCAGGTCTCCTCCTACGAGCAGTACTTC. This gives the protein CASSMDGQVSSYEQYF. The full variable domain, rest sourced from reference TRBV19 and TRBJ2-7, is DGGITQSPKYLFRKEGQNVTLSCEQNLNHDAMYWYRQDPGQGLRLIYYSQIVNDFQKGDIAEGYSVSREKKESFPLTVTSAQKNPTAFYLCASSMDGQVSSYEQYFGPGTRLTVT.

This chain connects TRBV5-6 to TRBJ1-5; 9 nucleotides agree with TRBD1. CDR3 size: 15 residues. CDR1 and CDR2 (germline): SGHDT, YYEEEE. The V segment lost 3 bases and the J segment 7 bases; nucleotides outside the gene matches: 8. The CDR3 DNA is TGTGCCAGCAGCTATACAGGGGGCGGAAGACAGCCCCAGCATTTT. Translated: CASSYTGGGRQPQHF.

The chain links TRBV27 to TRBJ2-7; 9 nucleotides align to TRBD1. The CDR3 consists of 15 residues. The J segment lost 3 bases and the V segment lost 0 bases, leaving 3 bases of the junction unmatched. The germline V gene has CDR1 MNHEY and CDR2 SMNVEV (reference sequence). The CDR3, as DNA: TGTGCCAGCAGTTTATCATGGGACAGGGTCTACGAGCAGTACTTC. Its protein is CASSLSWDRVYEQYF.

The chain links TRBV2 to TRBJ1-2; the match to TRBD1 covers 11 bases. V gave up 8 bases and J gave up 7 bases; unmatched junction bases: 3. CDR3 length: 12 amino acids. Germline CDR1 SNHLY, CDR2 FYNNEI. The CDR3 bases are TGTGCCAGCGGACAGGGGGCGGGTGGCTACACCTTC. This gives the protein CASGQGAGGYTF.

The chain has TRBV11-2 and TRBJ2-3; 7 nucleotides line up with TRBD1. The ends lost 4 bases at V and 4 bases at J; junction bases unmatched: 11. Germline lookup yields CDR1 SGHAT and CDR2 FQNNGV. The CDR3 contains 16 residues. This CDR3 reads CASSSTEQGNADTQYF. The DNA for the CDR3 is TGTGCCAGCAGCTCCACTGAACAGGGGAATGCAGATACGCAGTATTTT.

The chain joins TRBV6-4 to TRBJ2-1; TRBD1 might be the D (6 bases). Germline CDR1 and CDR2: MRHNA and SNTAGT. The CDR3 consists of 12 residues. V was shortened by 2 bases and J by 11 bases, with 10 bases between the two germline ends. In DNA form, the CDR3 reads TGTGCCAGCAGTGACGAGGGGACAAAGCAGTTCTTC. Translating it yields CASSDEGTKQFF.

The V and J genes are TRBV27 and TRBJ2-7; the match to TRBD1 covers 7 bases. V shed 6 bases, J shed 0 bases, and the junction held 8 bases outside the gene matches. The CDR3 has 15 amino acids. Germline lookup yields CDR1 MNHEY and CDR2 SMNVEV (reference sequence). The CDR3 region is CASRRRDSPSYEQYF. The CDR3 DNA reads as TGTGCCAGCAGACGCCGGGACAGTCCCTCCTACGAGCAGTACTTC.

The V gene is TRBV5-4, the J gene TRBJ1-2; TRBD1 aligns across 9 bases. Germline V gene data show CDR1 as SGHNT and CDR2 as YYREEE (reference sequence). Trimming cost V 4 bases and J 2 bases; bases outside gene matches: 6. CDR3 length: 15 amino acids. CDR3 region: CASSPAGTGNYGYTF. CDR3 in DNA: TGTGCCAGCAGCCCGGCGGGGACAGGGAACTATGGCTACACCTTC. Using reference TRBV5-4 and TRBJ1-2 for the parts outside the CDR3, the full variable domain is ETGVTQSPTHLIKTRGQQVTLRCSSQSGHNTVSWYQQALGQGPQFIFQYYREEENGRGNFPPRFSGLQFPNYSSELNVNALELDDSALYLCASSPAGTGNYGYTFGSGTRLTVV.

J is TRBJ2-7 and V is TRBV18; TRBD1 agrees at 8 bases. CDR1 and CDR2 from the germline V gene are KGHSH and LQKENI. This CDR3 has 15 amino acids. V lost 3 bases to trimming and J lost 0 bases; unmatched junction nucleotides: 4. CDR3 DNA: TGTGCCAGCTCACCTGGGACAGGTACCTCCTACGAGCAGTACTTC. Translating it yields CASSPGTGTSYEQYF.

This chain connects TRBV19 to TRBJ1-4; the D gene is possibly TRBD1 (5 bases). The germline V gene encodes CDR1 LNHDA and CDR2 SQIVND (reference sequence). V lost 5 bases, J lost 4 bases, and 8 bases lay in between. The CDR3 has 13 amino acids. CDR3 bases: TGTGCCAGTAGTGACAGTCGTAATGAAAAACTGTTTTTT. The encoded protein is CASSDSRNEKLFF.

This clone has only one observation. V usage is TRBV27 and J usage is TRBJ2-7; 9 bases map to TRBD2. The J segment lost 2 bases and the V segment lost 3 bases, leaving 5 bases of the junction unmatched. Germline V gene lookup returns CDR1 MNHEY and CDR2 SMNVEV (reference sequence). The CDR3 totals 15 residues. As DNA, the CDR3 is TGTGCCAGCAGTTTGTCGGCGGGGGGGACCTACGAGCAGTACTTC. Its protein is CASSLSAGGTYEQYF.

The V and J genes are TRBV7-8 and TRBJ1-3, with 8 bases that match TRBD1. This CDR3 is 18 amino acids long. Trimming took 0 bases from V and 0 from J; bases not matched to a gene: 7. Looked up from germline, CDR1 is SGHVS and CDR2 is FQNEAQ. CDR3: CASSLAFGTGNSGNTIYF. The CDR3 DNA reads as TGTGCCAGCAGCTTAGCCTTCGGGACAGGAAACTCTGGAAACACCATATATTTT.

In DNA form, the CDR3 reads TGTGCCAGCAGTTACGCCGCAGGGTCCACCAGCTACGAGCAGTACTTC. Translated: CASSYAAGSTSYEQYF. The chain combines TRBV6-5 with TRBJ2-7; D is perhaps TRBD1 (5 bases). The length of the CDR3 is 16 residues. Germline V gene lookup returns CDR1 MNHEY and CDR2 SVGAGI. Trimming removed 2 bases from V and 3 bases from J, with 17 bases in between.

In this sample, this clone turned up once. The genes are TRBV7-9 and TRBJ2-1, with 13 bases aligning to TRBD2. CDR1 is SEHNR, CDR2 FQNEAQ, per germline (reference sequence). This CDR3 contains 16 residues. The V segment lost 5 bases and the J segment 7 bases; nucleotides outside the gene matches: 8. CDR3 sequence (DNA): TGTGCCAGCAGCCTCACTAGCGGGGGGGCCTGGAATGAGCAGTTCTTC. This encodes CASSLTSGGAWNEQFF.